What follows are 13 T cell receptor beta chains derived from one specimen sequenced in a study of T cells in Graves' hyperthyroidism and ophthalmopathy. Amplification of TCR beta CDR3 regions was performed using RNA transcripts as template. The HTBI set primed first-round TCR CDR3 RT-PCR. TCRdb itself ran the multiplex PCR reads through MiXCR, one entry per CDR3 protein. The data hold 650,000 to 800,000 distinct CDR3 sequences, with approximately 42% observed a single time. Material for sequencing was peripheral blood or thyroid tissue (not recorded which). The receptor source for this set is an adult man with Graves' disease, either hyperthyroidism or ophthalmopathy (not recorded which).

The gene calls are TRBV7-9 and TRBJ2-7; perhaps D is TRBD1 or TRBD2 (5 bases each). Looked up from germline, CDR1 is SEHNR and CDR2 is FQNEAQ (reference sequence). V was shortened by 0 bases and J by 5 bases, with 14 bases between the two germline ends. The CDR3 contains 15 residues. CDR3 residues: CASSLAGRAGDEQYF. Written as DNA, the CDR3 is TGTGCCAGCAGCTTAGCGGGCAGGGCGGGCGACGAGCAGTACTTC.

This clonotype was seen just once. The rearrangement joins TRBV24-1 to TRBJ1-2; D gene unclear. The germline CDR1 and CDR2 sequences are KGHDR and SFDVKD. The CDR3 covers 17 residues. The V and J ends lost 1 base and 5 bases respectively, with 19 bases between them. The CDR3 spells CATSDFSGVPDGYGYTF. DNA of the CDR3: TGTGCCACCAGTGATTTTTCGGGCGTCCCGGACGGATATGGCTACACCTTC.

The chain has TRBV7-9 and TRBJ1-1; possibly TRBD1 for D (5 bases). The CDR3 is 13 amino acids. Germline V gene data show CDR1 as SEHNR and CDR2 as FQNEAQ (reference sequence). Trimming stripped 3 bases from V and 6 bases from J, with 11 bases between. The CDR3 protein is CASSLVGAPEAFF. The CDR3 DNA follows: TGTGCCAGCAGCTTGGTTGGGGCCCCTGAAGCTTTCTTT.

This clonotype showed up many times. In DNA form, the CDR3 reads TGCAGTGCCAGGGACAGAATCGGCAATCAGCCCCAGCATTTT. The encoded protein is CSARDRIGNQPQHF. The rearrangement links TRBV20-1 to TRBJ1-5; TRBD1 agrees at 7 bases. From germline, CDR1 is DFQATT and CDR2 SNEGSKA (reference sequence). The CDR3 totals 14 residues. The V segment lost 6 bases and the J segment 2 bases; nucleotides outside the gene matches: 7.

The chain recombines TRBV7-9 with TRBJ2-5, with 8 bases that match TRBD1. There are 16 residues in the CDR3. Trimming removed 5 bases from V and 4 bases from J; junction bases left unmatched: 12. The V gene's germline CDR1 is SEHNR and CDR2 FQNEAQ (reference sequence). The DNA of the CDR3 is TGTGCCAGCAGCAGGCGGACAGGGCCCCTCGGAGAGACCCAGTACTTC. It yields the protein CASSRRTGPLGETQYF.

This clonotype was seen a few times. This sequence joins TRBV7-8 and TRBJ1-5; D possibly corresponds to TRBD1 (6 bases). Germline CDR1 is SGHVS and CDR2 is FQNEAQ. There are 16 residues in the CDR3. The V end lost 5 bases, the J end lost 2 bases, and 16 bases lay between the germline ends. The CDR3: CASSHLQGSGNQPQHF. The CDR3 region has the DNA TGTGCCAGCAGCCATCTGCAGGGGTCCGGCAATCAGCCCCAGCATTTT.

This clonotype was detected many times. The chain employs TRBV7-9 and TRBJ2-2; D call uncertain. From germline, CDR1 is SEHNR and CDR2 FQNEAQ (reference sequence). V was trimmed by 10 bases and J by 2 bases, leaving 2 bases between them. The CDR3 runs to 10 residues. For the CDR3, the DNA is TGTGCCATCAACACCGGGGAGCTGTTTTTT. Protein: CAINTGELFF.

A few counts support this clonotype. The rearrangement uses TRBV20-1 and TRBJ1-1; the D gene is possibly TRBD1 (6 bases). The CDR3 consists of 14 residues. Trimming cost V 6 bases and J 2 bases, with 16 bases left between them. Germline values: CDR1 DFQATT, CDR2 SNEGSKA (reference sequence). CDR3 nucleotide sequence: TGCAGTGCCGCCGCAGGGGCCGGCAACACTGAAGCTTTCTTT. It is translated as CSAAAGAGNTEAFF.

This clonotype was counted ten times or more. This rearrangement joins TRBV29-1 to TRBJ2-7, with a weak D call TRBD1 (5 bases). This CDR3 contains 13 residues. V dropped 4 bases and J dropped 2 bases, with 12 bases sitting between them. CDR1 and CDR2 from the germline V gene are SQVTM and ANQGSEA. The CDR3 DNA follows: TGCAGCGTTGTGGGCAGGGAACCCTACGAGCAGTACTTC. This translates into CSVVGREPYEQYF.

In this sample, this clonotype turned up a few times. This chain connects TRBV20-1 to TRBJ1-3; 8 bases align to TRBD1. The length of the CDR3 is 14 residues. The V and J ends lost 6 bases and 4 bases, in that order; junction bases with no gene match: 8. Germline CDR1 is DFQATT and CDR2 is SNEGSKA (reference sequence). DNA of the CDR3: TGCAGTGCGTGGACAGGGAAGAACGGAAACACCATATATTTT. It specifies CSAWTGKNGNTIYF.

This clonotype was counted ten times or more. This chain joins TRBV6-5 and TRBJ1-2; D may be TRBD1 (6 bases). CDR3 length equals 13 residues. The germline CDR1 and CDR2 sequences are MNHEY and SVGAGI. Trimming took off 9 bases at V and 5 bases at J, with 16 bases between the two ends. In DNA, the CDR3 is TGTGCCAGTCAGGGGACGGGAGGGTATGGCTACACCTTC. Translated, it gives CASQGTGGYGYTF.

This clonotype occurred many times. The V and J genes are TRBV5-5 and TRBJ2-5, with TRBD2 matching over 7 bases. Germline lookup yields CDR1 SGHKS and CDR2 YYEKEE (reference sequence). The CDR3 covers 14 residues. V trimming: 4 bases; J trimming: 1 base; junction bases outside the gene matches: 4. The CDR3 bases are TGTGCCAGCAGCCCTGGGGGGGGCCAAGAGACCCAGTACTTC. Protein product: CASSPGGGQETQYF.

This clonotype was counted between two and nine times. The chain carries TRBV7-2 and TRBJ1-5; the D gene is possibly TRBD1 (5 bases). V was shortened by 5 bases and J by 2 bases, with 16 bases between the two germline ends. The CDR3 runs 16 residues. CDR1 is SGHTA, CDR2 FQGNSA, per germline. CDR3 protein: CASSQDWGRGNQPQHF. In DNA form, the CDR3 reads TGTGCCAGCAGCCAAGATTGGGGGAGAGGCAATCAGCCCCAGCATTTT.